This passage covers 31 T cell receptor beta chains from one sample sequenced in a study of T cells after yellow fever vaccination (dated by TCRdb to the late 2010s). Preparation of the library involved 5' RACE. The run used an Illumina NovaSeq 6000. TCRdb reran the public reads through fastp at Q25 and MiXCR, keeping productive beta chains. Every distinct CDR3 protein forms one entry, paired with its most common genes and DNA. This sample comprises approximately 300,000 distinct CDR3 sequences, roughly a tenth of them detected only once. About 3% of the sample is taken by the ten largest. According to the study, the label for this sample's treatment or condition signals: live attenuated yellow fever vaccine strain. The material was CD4+ T cells sorted from PBMCs, obtained 45 days after the yellow fever booster vaccination. These receptors all come from a man between 18 and 29 years old who received the YFV17D yellow fever vaccine.

This clonotype has a handful of counts. V usage is TRBV6-6 and J usage is TRBJ2-7; 8 bases fit TRBD2. This CDR3 region has 17 residues. V lost 7 bases and J lost 1; bases outside the gene matches: 15. Germline CDR1 is MNHNY and CDR2 is SVGAGI (reference sequence). The chain's CDR3 is CASIPRGSGGASYEQYF. The CDR3 coding sequence is TGTGCCAGCATTCCTAGGGGCTCGGGGGGGGCATCCTACGAGCAGTACTTC.

CDR3 sequence reads: CASNPDRGVRAFF. CDR3 nucleotide sequence: TGTGCCAGCAACCCGGACAGGGGTGTTCGAGCTTTCTTT. The chain combines TRBV12-3 or TRBV12-4 with TRBJ1-1; TRBD1 agrees at 9 bases. This CDR3 region has 13 residues. V lost 7 bases, J lost 10 bases, and 10 bases stayed unmatched.

The V call is TRBV7-2, the J call TRBJ2-5; D is unclear. V was trimmed by 5 bases and J by 5 bases, leaving 15 bases between them. The length of the CDR3 is 14 residues. Germline assignment: CDR1 SGHTA and CDR2 FQGNSA. This CDR3 reads CASSPPLVGETQYF. The CDR3 DNA is TGTGCCAGCAGCCCCCCCTTAGTGGGGGAGACCCAGTACTTC.

This clonotype has just a few counts. The chain joins TRBV6-5 to TRBJ2-7; a weak D match, TRBD2 (5 bases). The germline CDR1 and CDR2 sequences are MNHEY and SVGAGI. V lost 3 bases and J lost 6, with 9 bases in between. This CDR3 has 12 residues. The CDR3 region is CASSYNRGEQYF. For the CDR3, the DNA is TGTGCCAGCAGTTATAACCGGGGCGAGCAGTACTTC.

This chain connects TRBV7-2 to TRBJ1-2; 7 bases align to TRBD1. The CDR3 sequence is 15 residues long. The ends lost 1 base at V and 4 bases at J; junction bases unmatched: 6. Germline V lookup: CDR1 SGHTA, CDR2 FQGNSA. The CDR3 loop reads CASSLDRGAGYGYTF. The CDR3 coding sequence is TGTGCCAGCAGCTTAGACAGGGGCGCCGGCTATGGCTACACCTTC.

The chain couples TRBV25-1 to TRBJ2-5; D unresolved. V was shortened by 4 bases and J by 6 bases, with 6 bases between the two germline ends. Looked up from germline, CDR1 is MGHDK and CDR2 is SYGVNS. The CDR3 sequence is 11 residues long. The CDR3 DNA is TGTGCCAGCAGTGCTAAGCAGACCCAGTACTTC. This encodes CASSAKQTQYF. The full variable domain, its missing parts supplied by reference TRBV25-1 and TRBJ2-5, is EADIYQTPRYLVIGTGKKITLECSQTMGHDKMYWYQQDPGMELHLIHYSYGVNSTEKGDLSSESTVSRIRTEHFPLTLESARPSHTSQYLCASSAKQTQYFGPGTRLLVL.

This clonotype showed up just a few times. This chain uses TRBV4-1 with TRBJ2-4, with 7 bases fitting TRBD2. This CDR3 region has 18 residues. Germline CDR1 and CDR2: MGHRA and YSYEKL. The trim removed 2 bases at V and 0 bases at J, leaving 10 bases unmatched. As DNA, the CDR3 is TGCGCCAGCAGCCAACCGACGCGCGGGGGAGTAGCCAAAAACATTCAGTACTTC. This translates into CASSQPTRGGVAKNIQYF.

V usage is TRBV4-3 and J usage is TRBJ2-3; D tentatively reads TRBD1 or TRBD2 (6 bases each). V lost 4 bases and J 5 bases, leaving 10 bases between the germline ends. Germline V CDR1 and CDR2: LGHNA, YSLEER. The CDR3 spans 13 residues. The chain's CDR3 is CASSRGAEDTQYF. CDR3 nucleotides: TGCGCCAGCAGCCGGGGGGCCGAAGATACGCAGTATTTT.

The rearrangement links TRBV5-1 to TRBJ2-3; D is perhaps TRBD2 (6 bases). The CDR3 contains 15 residues. The germline V gene has CDR1 SGHRS and CDR2 YFSETQ. V was pared by 2 bases and J by 4 bases, with 14 bases between. Here the CDR3 reads CASSFTTSSSDTQYF. The DNA for the CDR3 is TGCGCCAGCAGCTTCACAACTAGCAGTTCAGATACGCAGTATTTT. The full variable domain, rest sourced from reference TRBV5-1 and TRBJ2-3, is KAGVTQTPRYLIKTRGQQVTLSCSPISGHRSVSWYQQTPGQGLQFLFEYFSETQRNKGNFPGRFSGRQFSNSRSEMNVSTLELGDSALYLCASSFTTSSSDTQYFGPGTRLTVL.

This clonotype has a handful of counts. This chain links TRBV7-9 with TRBJ2-5; 9 bases line up with TRBD2. The V segment lost 2 bases and the J segment 1 base; nucleotides outside the gene matches: 8. This CDR3 region has 17 residues. CDR1 is SEHNR and CDR2 is FQNEAQ in the germline V gene (reference sequence). CDR3 region: CASSLRGASGAQETQYF. The DNA for the CDR3 is TGTGCCAGCAGCTTAAGGGGAGCTAGCGGGGCCCAAGAGACCCAGTACTTC.

This clonotype has ten or more counts. The rearrangement links TRBV7-3 to TRBJ1-6; D is perhaps TRBD1 (6 bases). This CDR3 contains 14 residues. V was shortened by 6 bases and J by 5 bases, with 11 bases between the two germline ends. Germline values: CDR1 SGHTA, CDR2 FQGTGA. The CDR3: CASSSQGNNSPLHF. For the CDR3, the DNA is TGTGCCAGCAGTTCACAGGGAAATAATTCACCCCTCCACTTT. The full variable domain, its missing parts supplied by reference TRBV7-3 and TRBJ1-6, is GAGVSQTPSNKVTEKGKYVELRCDPISGHTALYWYRQSLGQGPEFLIYFQGTGAADDSGLPNDRFFAVRPEGSVSTLKIQRTERGDSAVYLCASSSQGNNSPLHFGNGTRLTVT.

This clonotype was seen many times. The chain recombines TRBV20-1 with TRBJ1-5; D ambiguous. V lost 3 bases and J 5 bases, leaving 14 bases between the germline ends. The CDR3 covers 14 residues. Germline lookup yields CDR1 DFQATT and CDR2 SNEGSKA (reference sequence). CDR3 loop: CSAREGRSDQPQHF. CDR3 nucleotides: TGCAGTGCTAGGGAAGGAAGGTCAGATCAGCCCCAGCATTTT.

This clonotype has just a few counts. V and J are TRBV12-3 or TRBV12-4 and TRBJ1-5; possibly TRBD1 for D (5 bases). The CDR3 is 14 amino acids. V was cut by 3 bases and J by 6 bases, with 12 bases left in between. The CDR3 loop is CASSFQGESQPQHF. The CDR3 DNA follows: TGTGCCAGCAGTTTCCAGGGCGAGAGTCAGCCCCAGCATTTT.

Many counts were recorded for this clonotype. The CDR3, as DNA: TGTGCCAGCAGCTTGTCCCTAGGCACTAATGAAAAACTGTTTTTT. Amino acids: CASSLSLGTNEKLFF. The V call is TRBV5-5, the J call TRBJ1-4; D is uncertain. This CDR3 has 15 amino acids. In germline, CDR1 is SGHKS, CDR2 YYEKEE (reference sequence). Trimming left V 1 base short and J 2 bases short, with 9 bases between.

This clonotype was found once. This sequence joins TRBV12-3 or TRBV12-4 and TRBJ2-7; D is undetermined. CDR3 length: 14 residues. V was cut by 1 base and J by 5 bases, with 12 bases left in between. CDR3: CASSLVTPGHEQYF. The CDR3 DNA follows: TGTGCCAGCAGTTTAGTCACCCCCGGCCACGAGCAGTACTTC.

CDR3 sequence reads: CASSPLLVEQYF. Written as DNA, the CDR3 is TGTGCCAGCAGCCCTCTTCTGGTTGAGCAGTACTTC. The chain recombines TRBV28 with TRBJ2-7; no firm D call. With 6 bases removed from V and 7 bases from J, the gap between germline ends came to 13 bases. The length of the CDR3 is 12 residues. Germline CDR1 MDHEN, CDR2 SYDVKM.

This clonotype showed up just a few times. V is TRBV4-1 and J is TRBJ2-7; TRBD1 is a possible D gene (6 bases). The CDR3 length is 16 residues. Germline CDR1 and CDR2: MGHRA and YSYEKL. V lost 0 bases, J lost 6 bases, and 18 bases lay in between. The CDR3 here is CASSQDSLAGAGEQYF. CDR3 bases: TGCGCCAGCAGCCAAGATTCCCTGGCAGGGGCCGGCGAGCAGTACTTC.

This clonotype was seen a handful of times. The chain joins TRBV7-2 to TRBJ1-4; D possibly corresponds to TRBD1 (6 bases). The CDR3 covers 15 residues. Trimming cost V 4 bases and J 6 bases, with 15 bases left between them. Germline CDR1 SGHTA, CDR2 FQGNSA. This CDR3 reads CASSSFRGSYEKLFF. The CDR3 region has the DNA TGTGCCAGCAGCTCCTTCAGGGGCTCTTATGAAAAACTGTTTTTT.

This clonotype came up a few times. The rearrangement links TRBV3-1 to TRBJ1-2; possible D gene TRBD1, 6 bases. Germline lookup yields CDR1 LGHDT and CDR2 YNNKEL (reference sequence). V gave up 0 bases and J gave up 4 bases, with 9 bases separating them. CDR3 size: 14 residues. This CDR3 is CASSQEDSAYGYTF. CDR3 sequence (DNA): TGTGCCAGCAGCCAAGAGGACAGCGCCTATGGCTACACCTTC.

The chain combines TRBV5-5 with TRBJ2-5; D might be TRBD2 (5 bases). Trimming cost V 4 bases and J 4 bases, with 11 bases left between them. CDR3 size: 13 residues. Germline assignment: CDR1 SGHKS and CDR2 YYEKEE (reference sequence). The CDR3 DNA follows: TGTGCCAGCAGCGTTGTGGGGAGAGAGACCCAGTACTTC. Translated, it gives CASSVVGRETQYF.

This clonotype was seen repeatedly, ten times or more. V and J are TRBV18 and TRBJ1-1; tentatively, D is TRBD1 (6 bases). With 1 base removed from V and 3 bases from J, the gap between germline ends came to 12 bases. From germline, CDR1 is KGHSH and CDR2 LQKENI. CDR3 length: 15 amino acids. Written as DNA, the CDR3 is TGTGCCAGCTCACCACGAACACAGGGACACACTGAAGCTTTCTTT. It is translated as CASSPRTQGHTEAFF. Based on the CDR3 plus reference TRBV18 and TRBJ1-1, the full variable domain is NAGVMQNPRHLVRRRGQEARLRCSPMKGHSHVYWYRQLPEEGLKFMVYLQKENIIDESGMPKERFSAEFPKEGPSILRIQQVVRGDSAAYFCASSPRTQGHTEAFFGQGTRLTVV.

A few counts support this clonotype. The V gene is TRBV28, the J gene TRBJ1-4, with 8 bases fitting TRBD1. The CDR3 runs 14 residues. Losses at the gene ends were 6 bases for V and 8 bases for J; bases not matched to a gene: 8. CDR1 is MDHEN and CDR2 is SYDVKM in the germline V gene. CDR3 sequence: CASSYTGGGEKLFF. The DNA of the CDR3 is TGTGCCAGCAGCTATACAGGGGGGGGAGAAAAACTGTTTTTT.

The V call is TRBV7-6, the J call TRBJ2-7, with 9 bases identical to TRBD1. Germline loops: CDR1 SGHVS, CDR2 FNYEAQ. V trimming: 5 bases; J trimming: 10 bases; junction bases outside the gene matches: 15. This CDR3 is built from 15 residues. In DNA form, the CDR3 reads TGTGCCAGCAGCCCCTTTAACAGGGGGCCTGTACGCCAGTACTTC. It yields the protein CASSPFNRGPVRQYF.

The chain joins TRBV7-2 to TRBJ2-1; 16 bases align to TRBD2. This CDR3 spans 17 amino acids. Germline V gene lookup returns CDR1 SGHTA and CDR2 FQGNSA. J was trimmed by 9 bases and V by 5 bases; bases with no gene match: 10. CDR3 region: CASSPSGTSGGAGEQFF. The CDR3 nucleotides are TGTGCCAGCAGCCCCTCCGGGACTAGCGGGGGGGCGGGTGAGCAGTTCTTC. Using reference TRBV7-2 and TRBJ2-1 for the parts outside the CDR3, the full variable domain is GAGVSQSPSNKVTEKGKDVELRCDPISGHTALYWYRQSLGQGLEFLIYFQGNSAPDKSGLPSDRFSAERTGGSVSTLTIQRTQQEDSAVYLCASSPSGTSGGAGEQFFGPGTRLTVL.

The V gene is TRBV6-5, the J gene TRBJ2-3, with 8 positions matching TRBD1. This CDR3 is built from 15 residues. The J segment lost 6 bases and the V segment lost 0 bases, leaving 5 bases of the junction unmatched. Germline V gene lookup returns CDR1 MNHEY and CDR2 SVGAGI. CDR3 nucleotides: TGTGCCAGCAGTTACTCGTACAGGGGGTTGGATACGCAGTATTTT. Translating gives CASSYSYRGLDTQYF.

The chain carries TRBV7-2 and TRBJ2-3, with a weak D call TRBD1 (8 bases). CDR1 is SGHTA, CDR2 FQGNSA, per germline. The CDR3 has 14 amino acids. V was trimmed by 1 base and J by 5 bases, leaving 10 bases between them. CDR3 nucleotide sequence: TGTGCCAGCAGCTTAGACAGGGGGGGAGATACGCAGTATTTT. Protein product: CASSLDRGGDTQYF.

V is TRBV4-3 and J is TRBJ1-1, with D unresolved. Trimming shortened V by 4 bases and J by 0 bases, and 12 bases separated the two germline ends. Germline CDR1 reads LGHNA; CDR2 reads YSLEER. The CDR3 length is 15 residues. The CDR3 spells CASSPKPHLNTEAFF. Written as DNA, the CDR3 is TGCGCCAGCAGCCCCAAGCCACACCTGAACACTGAAGCTTTCTTT.

This clonotype was recorded at least ten times. V gene TRBV7-8 combines with J gene TRBJ2-5; D gene uncertain. Germline V gene data show CDR1 as SGHVS and CDR2 as FQNEAQ. Trimming removed 5 bases from V and 4 bases from J, with 8 bases in between. This CDR3 has 12 amino acids. The CDR3 DNA is TGTGCCAGCAGCGGAGCCCGAGAGACCCAGTACTTC. Protein sequence: CASSGARETQYF.

CDR3: CASSYGQGLNQPQHF. In DNA form, the CDR3 reads TGTGCCAGCAGTTACGGGCAGGGGTTGAATCAGCCCCAGCATTTT. The chain couples TRBV6-6 to TRBJ1-5; a weak D match, TRBD1 (6 bases). The V end was cut by 2 bases, the J end by 4 bases, with 12 bases between. This CDR3 contains 15 residues. CDR1 is MNHNY and CDR2 is SVGAGI in the germline V gene (reference sequence).

The J gene is TRBJ1-5, the V gene TRBV7-8; 8 bases map to TRBD1. The CDR3 is 16 residues long. The V gene's germline CDR1 is SGHVS and CDR2 FQNEAQ. The trim removed 5 bases at V and 4 bases at J, leaving 10 bases unmatched. CDR3 region: CASSILRTGRNQPQHF. In DNA, the CDR3 is TGTGCCAGCAGCATCCTCAGGACAGGGAGGAATCAGCCCCAGCATTTT. The full variable domain, with the rest looked up from reference TRBV7-8 and TRBJ1-5, is GAGVSQSPRYKVAKRGQDVALRCDPISGHVSLFWYQQALGQGPEFLTYFQNEAQLDKSGLPSDRFFAERPEGSVSTLKIQRTQQEDSAVYLCASSILRTGRNQPQHFGDGTRLSIL.

This clonotype has at least ten counts. V is TRBV6-2 or TRBV6-3 and J is TRBJ2-6; no reliable D call. Germline CDR1 is MNHEY and CDR2 is SVGEGT. The CDR3 contains 11 residues. V was pared by 10 bases and J by 0 bases, with 1 base between. The CDR3 loop reads CATSGANVLTF. The CDR3 coding sequence is TGTGCCACCTCTGGGGCCAACGTCCTGACTTTC.